This TCR beta chain was observed in a study of shared clonotypes between healthy human individuals. The wider study: A couple of women and a few men aged 18 to 49 made up the donors.

Study-wide findings and caveats: Relative to their counterparts shared across all four donors, non-shared clonotypes exhibited diminished generation probabilities.

This table comes from immunoSEQ multiplex PCR, and its TCRdb copy is limited to in-frame clones, with some not included. The sample includes around 200,000 clones, approximately 60% of them seen just once. Only one count was recorded for this clone. The antigen is unknown. Germline trimming cut 5 bases from V and 1 base from J; bases unmatched to any gene: 3. Germline values: CDR1 SGHAT, CDR2 FQNNGV. The CDR3 is made up of 16 amino acids. Input material: memory CD4+ T cells sorted from blood. Subset in this sample: CD45RA-negative fraction. The chain carries TRBV11-2 and TRBJ2-5; 14 bases match TRBD2. The TCR comes from a man aged 30 to 39 in good health. The CDR3 coding sequence is TGTGCCAGCAGCAGAGGGACTAGCGGGAGCCAAGAGACCCAGTACTTC. The encoded protein is CASSRGTSGSQETQYF.